These 30 T cell receptor beta chains were all obtained from the same sample, sequenced in a study of preoperative IRX-2 immunotherapy in early breast cancer. Specified treatment: preoperative locoregional IRX-2 cytokine immunotherapy. Method: immunoSEQ multiplex PCR; TCRdb's copy keeps in-frame clones and lacks some. The data hold about 67,000 clones, with approximately 93% observed a single time. This specimen was collected from a patient treated with IRX-2 immunotherapy. All receptors come from a human donor with breast cancer.

The chain employs TRBV2 and TRBJ2-1, with TRBD1 as a possible D gene (6 bases). CDR3 length equals 14 residues. Per germline, CDR1 SNHLY and CDR2 FYNNEI. Trimming shortened V by 5 bases and J by 1 base, and 9 bases separated the two germline ends. Here the CDR3 DNA reads TGTGCCAGCAGTCTCGGACAGTCCTACAATGAGCAGTTCTTC. Residues: CASSLGQSYNEQFF.

The chain combines TRBV6-6 with TRBJ2-5; no definite D call. Germline CDR1 MNHNY, CDR2 SVGAGI (reference sequence). This CDR3 spans 12 amino acids. V was cut by 0 bases and J by 5 bases, with 4 bases left in between. CDR3 loop: CASSYSGETQYF. The CDR3 nucleotides are TGTGCCAGCAGTTACTCGGGGGAGACCCAGTACTTC.

The chain links TRBV7-2 to TRBJ2-1; possible D gene TRBD1, 6 bases. V was trimmed by 5 bases and J by 7 bases, leaving 12 bases between them. The CDR3 has 13 residues. In germline, CDR1 is SGHTA, CDR2 FQGNSA. The CDR3 region is CASSDRQGNEQFF. The CDR3 DNA reads as TGTGCCAGCAGCGACCGCCAGGGGAATGAGCAGTTCTTC.

The chain is built from TRBV7-9 and TRBJ1-1; TRBD1 might be the D (5 bases). CDR1 SEHNR and CDR2 FQNEAQ come from the germline V gene (reference sequence). The CDR3 has 13 amino acids. V was shortened by 1 base and J by 11 bases, with 14 bases between the two germline ends. The CDR3 loop is CASSLVGTPGAFF. As DNA, the CDR3 is TGTGCCAGCAGCTTAGTAGGGACCCCAGGGGCTTTCTTT.

This sequence joins TRBV2 and TRBJ2-5; the D gene is possibly TRBD1 (6 bases). The CDR3 has 13 amino acids. V lost 6 bases and J 5 bases, leaving 13 bases between the germline ends. Germline CDR1 SNHLY, CDR2 FYNNEI. DNA of the CDR3: TGTGCCAGCAGCCAAACAGGGTTGGAGACCCAGTACTTC. Translated, it gives CASSQTGLETQYF.

This clone appeared a few times. This chain links TRBV6-6 with TRBJ2-7; D might be TRBD1 (6 bases). V lost 5 bases and J lost 1, with 12 bases in between. The germline gives CDR1 MNHNY, CDR2 SVGAGI (reference sequence). CDR3 length: 14 residues. The CDR3 sequence is CASSPGTTSYEQYF. Here the CDR3 DNA reads TGTGCCAGCAGTCCCGGGACAACGTCCTACGAGCAGTACTTC.

The chain employs TRBV5-8 and TRBJ2-3, with TRBD1 as a possible D gene (5 bases). In germline, CDR1 is SGHTS, CDR2 YDEGEE. Trimming left V 0 bases short and J 5 bases short, with 10 bases between. The CDR3 runs 14 residues. The CDR3 DNA sequence: TGTGCCAGCAGCTTGGGCAGGGTGGAAGATACGCAGTATTTT. It encodes CASSLGRVEDTQYF.

This clone occurred a few times. V usage is TRBV6-6 and J usage is TRBJ1-2; D is undetermined. The germline V gene has CDR1 MNHNY and CDR2 SVGAGI (reference sequence). Trimming removed 6 bases from V and 6 bases from J, with 11 bases in between. The CDR3 is made up of 12 amino acids. This chain's CDR3 is CASRLGADGYTF. The CDR3 bases are TGTGCCAGCAGACTAGGAGCGGATGGCTACACCTTC.

This clone was seen more than once but under ten times. This chain uses TRBV7-9 with TRBJ1-2, with 8 bases matching TRBD1. J was trimmed by 6 bases and V by 6 bases; bases with no gene match: 3. The V gene's germline CDR1 is SEHNR and CDR2 FQNEAQ (reference sequence). There are 12 residues in the CDR3. The CDR3 loop is CASRQGADGYTF. The CDR3 region has the DNA TGTGCCAGCAGGCAGGGGGCAGATGGCTACACCTTC.

The J gene is TRBJ2-7, the V gene TRBV28; 7 nucleotides align to TRBD1. The CDR3 is 14 residues long. From germline, CDR1 is MDHEN and CDR2 SYDVKM. Trimming cost V 2 bases and J 2 bases; bases outside gene matches: 3. The CDR3 sequence: CASSLTGDTYEQYF. DNA of the CDR3: TGTGCCAGCAGTTTAACAGGGGATACCTACGAGCAGTACTTC.

V gene TRBV27 combines with J gene TRBJ2-5; D is perhaps TRBD2 (7 bases). The CDR3 contains 15 residues. Trimming stripped 4 bases from V and 5 bases from J, with 17 bases between. Per the germline V gene, CDR1 is MNHEY and CDR2 is SMNVEV (reference sequence). The CDR3: CASSSRGGPRETQYF. CDR3 nucleotide sequence: TGTGCCAGCAGTTCGAGGGGGGGCCCGAGGGAGACCCAGTACTTC.

CDR3 coding DNA: TGTGCCAGCAGTGAAGGGTTTAACTATGGCTACACCTTC. Protein sequence: CASSEGFNYGYTF. The chain employs TRBV6-1 and TRBJ1-2, with D uncertain. The CDR3 has 13 amino acids. Germline V gene data show CDR1 as MNHNS and CDR2 as SASEGT. V was shortened by 1 base and J by 1 base, with 4 bases between the two germline ends.

V usage is TRBV4-2 and J usage is TRBJ2-7; 7 bases line up with TRBD1. Germline lookup yields CDR1 LGHNA and CDR2 YNFKEQ. V dropped 5 bases and J dropped 3; count of bases not matched to a gene: 10. The CDR3 spans 15 residues. The CDR3 loop is CASSVRGTHRYEQYF. The CDR3 nucleotides read TGTGCCAGCAGCGTCAGGGGGACACACCGCTACGAGCAGTACTTC.

V is TRBV5-8 and J is TRBJ1-6; 8 nucleotides agree with TRBD1. Germline CDR1 and CDR2: SGHTS and YDEGEE. The CDR3 loop spans 16 amino acids. Trimming at V came to 4 bases and at J to 7 bases, leaving 10 bases not matched to a gene. The CDR3 loop is CASSRSGGSWNSPLHF. The CDR3 bases are TGTGCCAGCAGCCGATCAGGGGGCTCTTGGAATTCACCCCTCCACTTT.

The gene calls are TRBV7-3 and TRBJ2-1; TRBD2 matches 7 bases. Per germline, CDR1 SGHTA and CDR2 FQGTGA. V lost 5 bases and J lost 3; bases outside the gene matches: 7. The length of the CDR3 is 15 residues. The DNA for the CDR3 is TGTGCCAGCAGCCTCGGGCTAGCGGTCTACAATGAGCAGTTCTTC. Amino acid sequence: CASSLGLAVYNEQFF.

The chain is built from TRBV9 and TRBJ1-6, with 8 bases matching TRBD1. Germline values: CDR1 SGDLS, CDR2 YYNGEE. The CDR3 runs to 16 residues. V lost 4 bases, J lost 2 bases, and 5 bases stayed unmatched. The CDR3 reads CASSSGGSTYNSPLHF. As DNA, the CDR3 is TGTGCCAGCAGCTCAGGGGGCTCAACCTATAATTCACCCCTCCACTTT. Full variable domain (remainder filled in from reference TRBV9 and TRBJ1-6): DSGVTQTPKHLITATGQRVTLRCSPRSGDLSVYWYQQSLDQGLQFLIQYYNGEERAKGNILERFSAQQFPDLHSELNLSSLELGDSALYFCASSSGGSTYNSPLHFGNGTRLTVT.

The J gene is TRBJ2-5, the V gene TRBV29-1, with no clear D. Germline lookup yields CDR1 SQVTM and CDR2 ANQGSEA. V was trimmed by 6 bases and J by 8 bases, leaving 19 bases between them. The CDR3 length is 13 residues. The CDR3 protein is CSVAVSFRFTQYF. In DNA, the CDR3 is TGCAGCGTGGCAGTCAGCTTCCGGTTTACCCAGTACTTC.

This chain links TRBV15 with TRBJ2-5; tentative D call: TRBD1 (6 bases). V was clipped by 8 bases and J by 1 base, with 11 bases between them. This CDR3 region has 13 residues. Germline lookup yields CDR1 LNHNV and CDR2 YYDKDF (reference sequence). The CDR3 spells CATSQGSQETQYF. The CDR3 DNA reads as TGTGCCACCTCCCAGGGGTCCCAAGAGACCCAGTACTTC.

The chain recombines TRBV19 with TRBJ1-4, with 9 bases that match TRBD1. CDR1 is LNHDA, CDR2 SQIVND, per germline (reference sequence). Unmatched junction bases numbered 9, after V lost 7 bases and J lost 6 bases. The CDR3 has 15 residues. The CDR3 spells CASNRDREGHEKLFF. The CDR3 bases are TGTGCCAGTAACAGGGACAGGGAGGGGCATGAAAAACTGTTTTTT.

The genes are TRBV28 and TRBJ2-3; D not certain. In germline, CDR1 is MDHEN, CDR2 SYDVKM. V was shortened by 3 bases and J by 0 bases, with 7 bases between the two germline ends. CDR3 length equals 14 residues. The CDR3 region is CASSFSGSTDTQYF. The CDR3 DNA reads as TGTGCCAGCAGTTTCTCTGGGAGCACAGATACGCAGTATTTT.

The CDR3, as DNA: TGTGCCAGCAGCCTATGGATCAGGCTCGTGGGCACTGAAGCTTTCTTT. It yields the protein CASSLWIRLVGTEAFF. The V gene is TRBV7-8, the J gene TRBJ1-1; D unresolved. Germline-derived CDR1 and CDR2 are SGHVS and FQNEAQ. Trimming cost V 5 bases and J 4 bases, with 20 bases left between them. The CDR3 consists of 16 residues.

The chain joins TRBV5-1 to TRBJ2-7, with 10 bases aligning to TRBD1. Trimming at V came to 4 bases and at J to 5 bases, leaving 6 bases not matched to a gene. Per germline, CDR1 SGHRS and CDR2 YFSETQ. The CDR3 runs to 14 residues. In DNA form, the CDR3 reads TGCGCCAGCAGCACGGGACAGGGGACGGACGAGCAGTACTTC. It is translated as CASSTGQGTDEQYF.

The chain couples TRBV6-5 to TRBJ1-6; D remains unclear. The germline CDR1 and CDR2 sequences are MNHEY and SVGAGI. The V and J ends lost 6 bases and 12 bases respectively, with 18 bases between them. The CDR3 is 14 residues long. In nucleotides, the CDR3 is TGTGCCAGCAGCCGCTCGACCCGGCCCCGACCCCTCCACTTT. It encodes CASSRSTRPRPLHF.

This clone has just one count. The chain carries TRBV7-9 and TRBJ2-3, with D possibly matching TRBD1 (6 bases). This CDR3 spans 14 amino acids. Trimming removed 4 bases from V and 2 bases from J, with 10 bases in between. Germline V lookup: CDR1 SEHNR, CDR2 FQNEAQ (reference sequence). The CDR3 region has the DNA TGTGCCAGCAGCTCGGACAGCTCCACAGATACGCAGTATTTT. Protein: CASSSDSSTDTQYF.

J is TRBJ2-3 and V is TRBV4-1, with D unclear. CDR3 length: 13 residues. V was clipped by 0 bases and J by 6 bases, with 7 bases between them. Germline V CDR1 and CDR2: MGHRA, YSYEKL. The CDR3 DNA is TGCGCCAGCAGCCAAGACAGTGAGGATACGCAGTATTTT. Protein product: CASSQDSEDTQYF.

The chain has TRBV7-2 and TRBJ1-5, with 9 nucleotides matching TRBD1. Trimming cost V 5 bases and J 9 bases; bases outside gene matches: 8. Looked up from germline, CDR1 is SGHTA and CDR2 is FQGNSA. This CDR3 is built from 14 residues. In nucleotides, the CDR3 is TGTGCCAGCAGCGCCTCGGACAGGGGTTGGCCCCAGCATTTT. Encoded protein: CASSASDRGWPQHF. Together with reference TRBV7-2 and TRBJ1-5, the CDR3 gives the full variable domain: GAGVSQSPSNKVTEKGKDVELRCDPISGHTALYWYRQSLGQGLEFLIYFQGNSAPDKSGLPSDRFSAERTGGSVSTLTIQRTQQEDSAVYLCASSASDRGWPQHFGDGTRLSIL.

The CDR3 is CASSQWVSGGGYEQYF. The CDR3 region has the DNA TGCGCCAGCAGTCAATGGGTAAGCGGAGGGGGCTACGAGCAGTACTTC. This chain joins TRBV23-1 and TRBJ2-7, with D perhaps matching TRBD1 or TRBD2 (6 bases each). TRBV23-1 counts as an open reading frame of uncertain function. This CDR3 contains 16 residues. Between the trimmed V and J ends, which lost 1 base and 3 bases, there was a span of 16 bases.

The J gene is TRBJ1-2, the V gene TRBV5-1; the D is unclear. V shed 4 bases and J shed 4 bases, with 14 bases lying between them. Germline lookup yields CDR1 SGHRS and CDR2 YFSETQ. The CDR3 runs 14 residues. CDR3 bases: TGCGCCAGCAGCGTGGACCTCCTAAGCTATGGCTACACCTTC. Amino acid sequence: CASSVDLLSYGYTF.

The CDR3 loop is CASSLVPRDYGYTF. The CDR3 DNA is TGTGCCAGCAGCTTGGTGCCGCGGGACTATGGCTACACCTTC. The V call is TRBV5-4, the J call TRBJ1-2; D call uncertain. This CDR3 contains 14 residues. Germline V lookup: CDR1 SGHNT, CDR2 YYREEE (reference sequence). V was pared by 0 bases and J by 3 bases, with 9 bases between. Complete variable domain (other parts from reference TRBV5-4 and TRBJ1-2): ETGVTQSPTHLIKTRGQQVTLRCSSQSGHNTVSWYQQALGQGPQFIFQYYREEENGRGNFPPRFSGLQFPNYSSELNVNALELDDSALYLCASSLVPRDYGYTFGSGTRLTVV.

The chain couples TRBV14 to TRBJ1-5; D possibly corresponds to TRBD1 (6 bases). V was cut by 2 bases and J by 2 bases, with 16 bases left in between. This CDR3 is 17 amino acids long. Germline CDR1 SGHDN, CDR2 FVKESK. CDR3 residues: CASSQTPGVGGNQPQHF. As DNA, the CDR3 is TGTGCCAGCAGCCAAACCCCAGGGGTTGGTGGCAATCAGCCCCAGCATTTT.